Following are 10 T cell receptor beta chains from one sample sequenced in a study of T cell changes during pregnancy in multiple sclerosis. Sequencing used immunoSEQ multiplex PCR; TCRdb keeps in-frame clones, though not all of them. The sample lists approximately 37,000 clones, 89% occurring once. This material consisted of CD4+ T cells from peripheral blood mononuclear cells, taken in the first trimester of pregnancy. The receptors were gathered from a female donor with multiple sclerosis, enrolled in a pregnancy study.

The chain has TRBV19 and TRBJ2-1; 9 nucleotides line up with TRBD2. The CDR3 consists of 15 residues. The V segment lost 4 bases and the J segment 2 bases; nucleotides outside the gene matches: 3. Germline values: CDR1 LNHDA, CDR2 SQIVND (reference sequence). The CDR3 DNA follows: TGTGCCAGTAGTACCAGCGGGGGGCCCTACAATGAGCAGTTCTTC. Its protein is CASSTSGGPYNEQFF.

V usage is TRBV5-8 and J usage is TRBJ1-5; the D is unclear. The CDR3 totals 13 residues. Trimming cost V 0 bases and J 4 bases, with 5 bases left between them. From germline, CDR1 is SGHTS and CDR2 YDEGEE. CDR3 nucleotides: TGTGCCAGCAGCTTGGTATTGAATCAGCCCCAGCATTTT. It codes for CASSLVLNQPQHF.

V gene TRBV7-2 combines with J gene TRBJ1-1; D not certain. V was trimmed by 0 bases and J by 1 base, leaving 12 bases between them. The CDR3 length is 16 residues. Germline lookup yields CDR1 SGHTA and CDR2 FQGNSA. The CDR3 is CASSLASGRRNTEAFF. CDR3 sequence (DNA): TGTGCCAGCAGCTTAGCGTCCGGTCGGAGGAACACTGAAGCTTTCTTT. Using reference TRBV7-2 and TRBJ1-1 for the parts outside the CDR3, the full variable domain is GAGVSQSPSNKVTEKGKDVELRCDPISGHTALYWYRQSLGQGLEFLIYFQGNSAPDKSGLPSDRFSAERTGGSVSTLTIQRTQQEDSAVYLCASSLASGRRNTEAFFGQGTRLTVV.

V and J are TRBV2 and TRBJ2-7, with TRBD1 matching over 7 bases. V lost 4 bases to trimming and J lost 4 bases; unmatched junction nucleotides: 7. The germline V gene has CDR1 SNHLY and CDR2 FYNNEI. The CDR3 is made up of 14 amino acids. Written as DNA, the CDR3 is TGTGCCAGCAGTGTCCCACAGGGGACATACGAGCAGTACTTC. It yields the protein CASSVPQGTYEQYF.

The chain has TRBV7-3 and TRBJ1-1; tentative D call: TRBD1 (5 bases). With 5 bases removed from V and 8 bases from J, the gap between germline ends came to 15 bases. Germline CDR1 and CDR2: SGHTA and FQGTGA. The CDR3 loop spans 13 amino acids. CDR3 coding DNA: TGTGCCAGCAGCCCTCAAGGGGATGGGGAAGCTTTCTTT. Translation: CASSPQGDGEAFF.

V is TRBV9 and J is TRBJ2-5; TRBD1 matches 8 bases. Germline trimming cut 3 bases from V and 3 bases from J; bases unmatched to any gene: 1. The germline V gene has CDR1 SGDLS and CDR2 YYNGEE. The CDR3 length is 13 residues. The CDR3: CASSGTGKETQYF. The CDR3 DNA reads TGTGCCAGCAGCGGGACAGGGAAAGAGACCCAGTACTTC. The whole variable domain, filled in from reference TRBV9 and TRBJ2-5, reads DSGVTQTPKHLITATGQRVTLRCSPRSGDLSVYWYQQSLDQGLQFLIQYYNGEERAKGNILERFSAQQFPDLHSELNLSSLELGDSALYFCASSGTGKETQYFGPGTRLLVL.

The CDR3 region is CASSGTSGDVTQYF. CDR3 nucleotides: TGTGCCAGCAGTGGGACTAGCGGTGACGTGACCCAGTACTTC. V usage is TRBV9 and J usage is TRBJ2-5; the match to TRBD2 covers 11 bases. Germline trimming cut 5 bases from V and 7 bases from J; bases unmatched to any gene: 7. This CDR3 is 14 amino acids long. Per the germline V gene, CDR1 is SGDLS and CDR2 is YYNGEE.

V gene TRBV11-3 combines with J gene TRBJ2-7; 10 bases are shared with TRBD1. The trim removed 4 bases at V and 4 bases at J, leaving 1 base unmatched. CDR1 and CDR2 from the germline V gene are SGHNT and YENEEA. This CDR3 spans 13 amino acids. Written as DNA, the CDR3 is TGTGCCAGCAGCTCGGGACAGGGGTACGAGCAGTACTTC. Residues: CASSSGQGYEQYF. The full variable domain, completed using reference TRBV11-3 and TRBJ2-7, is EAGVVQSPRYKIIEKKQPVAFWCNPISGHNTLYWYLQNLGQGPELLIRYENEEAVDDSQLPKDRFSAERLKGVDSTLKIQPAELGDSAVYLCASSSGQGYEQYFGPGTRLTVT.

A single count supports this clone. The chain recombines TRBV6-4 with TRBJ1-4; 10 bases agree with TRBD1. The CDR3 is 14 residues long. The J segment lost 6 bases and the V segment lost 7 bases, leaving 5 bases of the junction unmatched. Germline loops: CDR1 MRHNA, CDR2 SNTAGT. The CDR3 DNA reads TGTGCCAGCAAGGGGGACAGGGGTTATGAAAAACTGTTTTTT. Translation gives CASKGDRGYEKLFF.

The chain recombines TRBV11-2 with TRBJ2-5, with 13 positions matching TRBD2. Germline V CDR1 and CDR2: SGHAT, FQNNGV. The CDR3 runs 13 residues. The J segment lost 5 bases and the V segment lost 8 bases, leaving 2 bases of the junction unmatched. The CDR3 sequence: CASGLAGEETQYF. In DNA, the CDR3 is TGTGCCAGCGGACTAGCGGGAGAGGAGACCCAGTACTTC.